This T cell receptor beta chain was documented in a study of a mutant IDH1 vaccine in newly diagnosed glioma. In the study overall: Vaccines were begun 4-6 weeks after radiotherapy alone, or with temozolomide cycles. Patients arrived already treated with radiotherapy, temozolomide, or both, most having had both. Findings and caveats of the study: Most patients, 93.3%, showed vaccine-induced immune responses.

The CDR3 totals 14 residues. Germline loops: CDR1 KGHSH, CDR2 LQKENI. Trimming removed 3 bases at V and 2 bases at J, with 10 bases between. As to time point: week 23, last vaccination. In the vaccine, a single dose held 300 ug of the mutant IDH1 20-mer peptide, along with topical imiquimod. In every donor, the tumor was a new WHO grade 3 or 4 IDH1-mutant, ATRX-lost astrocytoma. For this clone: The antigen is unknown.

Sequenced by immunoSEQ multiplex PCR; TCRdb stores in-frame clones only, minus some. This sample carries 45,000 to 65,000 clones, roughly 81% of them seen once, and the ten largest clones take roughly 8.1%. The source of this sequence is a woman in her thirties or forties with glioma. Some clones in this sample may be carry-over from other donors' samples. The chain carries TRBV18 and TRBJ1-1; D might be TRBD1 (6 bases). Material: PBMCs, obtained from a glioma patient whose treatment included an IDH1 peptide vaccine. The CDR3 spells CASSPIRGNTEAFF. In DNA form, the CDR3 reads TGTGCCAGCTCACCCATCAGGGGAAACACTGAAGCTTTCTTT.